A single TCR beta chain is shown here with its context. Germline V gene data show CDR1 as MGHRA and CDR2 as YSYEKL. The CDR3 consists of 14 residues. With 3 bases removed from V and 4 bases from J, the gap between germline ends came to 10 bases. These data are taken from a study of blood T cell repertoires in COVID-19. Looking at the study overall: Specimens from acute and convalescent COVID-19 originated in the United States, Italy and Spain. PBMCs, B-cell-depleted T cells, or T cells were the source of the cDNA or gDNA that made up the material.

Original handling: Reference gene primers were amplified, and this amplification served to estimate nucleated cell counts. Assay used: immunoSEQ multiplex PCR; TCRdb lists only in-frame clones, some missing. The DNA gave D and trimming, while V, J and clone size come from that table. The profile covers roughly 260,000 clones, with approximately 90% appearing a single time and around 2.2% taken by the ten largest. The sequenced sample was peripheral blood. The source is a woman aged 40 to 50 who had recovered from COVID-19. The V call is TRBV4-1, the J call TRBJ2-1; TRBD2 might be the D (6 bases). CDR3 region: CASSHSGGYNEQFF. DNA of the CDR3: TGCGCCAGCAGCCACTCAGGAGGGTACAATGAGCAGTTCTTC.